A single sample gave rise to the 6 T cell receptor beta chains below, sequenced in a study of T cell repertoires in cytomegalovirus infection. Each CDR3 protein gets one entry after TCRdb re-called the reads with MiXCR. This sample has around 500,000 distinct CDR3 sequences, with under 45% found just once. Their recognized antigens are unknown. The material sequenced was cultured PBMCs, taken from culture after CMV antigen stimulation. The receptors originated from a human donor in good health (CMV status not recorded). Some clones in this sample may be carry-over from other donors' samples.

This clonotype was picked up a small number of times. The V gene is TRBV7-2, the J gene TRBJ2-5, with 12 positions matching TRBD2. Trimming removed 5 bases from V and 4 bases from J; junction bases left unmatched: 8. CDR1 and CDR2 (germline): SGHTA, FQGNSA. The CDR3 is 16 residues long. The CDR3 region is CASSMTSGSGIETQYF. CDR3 DNA: TGTGCCAGCAGCATGACTAGCGGGAGCGGGATAGAGACCCAGTACTTC.

This clonotype was counted between two and nine times. The CDR3 region is CASSLGGMQYF. The CDR3 bases are TGTGCCAGCAGCTTAGGGGGGATGCAGTATTTT. The chain combines TRBV7-2 with TRBJ2-3; perhaps D is TRBD1 or TRBD2 (5 bases each). This CDR3 is 11 amino acids long. V lost 1 base and J 11 bases, leaving 7 bases between the germline ends. Looked up from germline, CDR1 is SGHTA and CDR2 is FQGNSA.

The V and J genes are TRBV27 and TRBJ2-2, with a weak D call TRBD1 (6 bases). The CDR3 is 14 amino acids. V lost 5 bases, J lost 6 bases, and 13 bases lay in between. Germline V gene sequence: CDR1 MNHEY, CDR2 SMNVEV (reference sequence). The chain's CDR3 is CASSPPGTPGELFF. In DNA, the CDR3 is TGTGCCAGCAGTCCTCCCGGGACACCCGGGGAGCTGTTTTTT.

The DNA for the CDR3 is TGTGCCAGCAGCTTGCGAGACAGGGGGCGCAGTGAAGCTTTCTTT. As protein: CASSLRDRGRSEAFF. The gene calls are TRBV7-2 and TRBJ1-1, with TRBD1 identical over 10 bases. The ends lost 3 bases at V and 7 bases at J; junction bases unmatched: 8. The CDR3 runs 15 residues. Germline loops: CDR1 SGHTA, CDR2 FQGNSA. Full variable domain (rest looked up from reference TRBV7-2 and TRBJ1-1): GAGVSQSPSNKVTEKGKDVELRCDPISGHTALYWYRQSLGQGLEFLIYFQGNSAPDKSGLPSDRFSAERTGGSVSTLTIQRTQQEDSAVYLCASSLRDRGRSEAFFGQGTRLTVV.

The V gene is TRBV11-2, the J gene TRBJ2-7; D might be TRBD2 (6 bases). The germline gives CDR1 SGHAT, CDR2 FQNNGV. V was pared by 6 bases and J by 3 bases, with 9 bases between. The CDR3 runs 12 residues. CDR3 residues: CASRMGGYEQYF. The CDR3 bases are TGTGCCAGCAGGATGGGAGGCTACGAGCAGTACTTC.

This clonotype was observed a few times. The chain couples TRBV4-2 to TRBJ1-5; 9 bases line up with TRBD1. The CDR3 loop spans 15 amino acids. V lost 0 bases to trimming and J lost 5 bases; unmatched junction nucleotides: 2. Germline CDR1 is LGHNA and CDR2 is YNFKEQ. CDR3 loop: CASSQEQGAYQPQHF. The DNA for the CDR3 is TGTGCCAGCAGCCAAGAACAGGGGGCCTATCAGCCCCAGCATTTT.